The present TCR beta chain was sequenced within a study of cytomegalovirus exposure and HLA in healthy donors. The donors were part of the validation cohort, which consisted of about 130 subjects and was separate from the first cohort of several hundred subjects. Study-level points and caveats: The study designated 160 or so TCR beta chains cytomegalovirus-associated.

On this clone: What it binds is unknown.

Some clones are missing from TCRdb's copy, which holds only in-frame ones; the method was immunoSEQ multiplex PCR. The sample lists 45,000 to 65,000 clones, 89% occurring once. The CDR3 consists of 17 residues. V lost 7 bases, J lost 6 bases, and 17 bases stayed unmatched. The germline V gene encodes CDR1 LNHDA and CDR2 SQIVND (reference sequence). The receptor was derived from a woman aged 18-29 years in good health and CMV-seronegative. V and J are TRBV19 and TRBJ2-2; TRBD2 agrees at 7 bases. The material sequenced was PBMCs. In nucleotides, the CDR3 is TGTGCCAGTACTTCCTCTATGGTGGGAGGGCCGTCCGGGGAGCTGTTTTTT. Translation gives CASTSSMVGGPSGELFF. Looking up the rest from reference TRBV19 and TRBJ2-2 gives the full variable domain: DGGITQSPKYLFRKEGQNVTLSCEQNLNHDAMYWYRQDPGQGLRLIYYSQIVNDFQKGDIAEGYSVSREKKESFPLTVTSAQKNPTAFYLCASTSSMVGGPSGELFFGEGSRLTVL.